This T cell receptor (beta chain) was sequenced in a study of blood T cell repertoires in COVID-19. In the authors' workflow: Amplification from reference gene primers served as the basis for estimated nucleated cell counts. Only in-frame clones appear in the TCRdb table, and some are missing; sequencing was by immunoSEQ multiplex PCR. V and J calls and clone size follow that table, whereas D and trimming were derived from the DNA. The table includes 70,000 to 90,000 clones, over 65% detected once. The sample taken for sequencing was peripheral blood. The clonotype comes from a woman at least 80 years old with acute or convalescent COVID-19.

The CDR3 DNA reads TGTGCCTGGAGTGTACAGGAGGGACCCTTCACTCATTCACCCCTCCACTTT. Protein sequence: CAWSVQEGPFTHSPLHF. V gene TRBV30 combines with J gene TRBJ1-6, with D possibly being TRBD1 (5 bases). V shed 0 bases and J shed 8 bases, with 20 bases lying between them. This CDR3 is 17 amino acids long. Germline lookup yields CDR1 GTSNPN and CDR2 SVGIG (reference sequence).